This T cell receptor (beta chain) derives from a study of blood T cell repertoires in COVID-19. Study context: Samples taken during acute and convalescent COVID-19 were collected in the United States, Italy and Spain.

The method was immunoSEQ multiplex PCR; TCRdb's version includes in-frame clones alone and lacks a portion of them. The sample yields some 100,000 clones, 70% to 80% seen once. Trimming removed 1 base at V and 0 bases at J, with 9 bases between. The CDR3 loop spans 16 amino acids. Germline lookup yields CDR1 SEHNR and CDR2 FQNEAQ (reference sequence). The origin of this receptor is a man aged 65-85 years with acute or convalescent COVID-19. The rearrangement joins TRBV7-9 to TRBJ1-4; no definite D call. The sample taken for sequencing was peripheral blood. CDR3 loop: CASSLVRSTTNEKLFF. CDR3 coding DNA: TGTGCCAGCAGCTTAGTACGGTCCACAACTAATGAAAAACTGTTTTTT.